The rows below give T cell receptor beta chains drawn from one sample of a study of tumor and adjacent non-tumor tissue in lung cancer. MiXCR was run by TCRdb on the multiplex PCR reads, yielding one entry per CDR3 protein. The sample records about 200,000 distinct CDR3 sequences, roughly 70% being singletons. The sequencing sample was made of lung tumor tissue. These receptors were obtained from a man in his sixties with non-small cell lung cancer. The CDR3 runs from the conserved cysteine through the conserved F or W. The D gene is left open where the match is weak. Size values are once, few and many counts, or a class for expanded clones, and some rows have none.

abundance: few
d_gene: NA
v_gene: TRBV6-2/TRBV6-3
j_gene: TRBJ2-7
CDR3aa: CASSTPLEQYF
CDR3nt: TGTGCCAGCAGTACCCCTCTGGAGCAGTACTTC

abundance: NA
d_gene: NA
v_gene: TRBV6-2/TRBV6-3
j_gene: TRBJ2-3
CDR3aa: CASSYPDSTDTQYF
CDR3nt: TGTGCCAGCAGTTACCCGGACAGCACAGATACACAGTATTTT

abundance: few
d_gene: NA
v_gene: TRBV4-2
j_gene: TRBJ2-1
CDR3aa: CASSQETTGTGYNDQFF
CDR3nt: TGTGCCAGCAGCCAGGAGACGACAGGGACTGGATACAATGATCAGTTCTTC

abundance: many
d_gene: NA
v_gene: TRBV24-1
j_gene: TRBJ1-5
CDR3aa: CATSDRGVNQPQHF
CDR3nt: TGTGCCACCAGTGACCGGGGGGTGAATCAGCCCCAGCATTTT

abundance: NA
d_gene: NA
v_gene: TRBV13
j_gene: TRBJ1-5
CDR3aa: CASSLGLDQPQHF
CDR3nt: TGTGCCAGCAGCTTAGGCCTGGACCAGCCCCAGCATTTT

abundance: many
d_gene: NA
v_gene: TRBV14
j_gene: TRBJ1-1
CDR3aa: CASSQAGVVRSFF
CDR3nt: TGTGCCAGCAGCCAAGCGGGGGTGGTAAGATCTTTCTTT

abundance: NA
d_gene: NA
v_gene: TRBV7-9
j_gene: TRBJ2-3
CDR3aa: CASSLRRQVTDTQYF
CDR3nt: TGTGCCAGCAGCTTAAGGAGACAGGTCACAGATACGCAGTATTTT

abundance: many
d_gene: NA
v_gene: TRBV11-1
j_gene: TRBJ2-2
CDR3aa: CASSLVGARQELFF
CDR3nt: TGTGCCAGCAGCTTAGTGGGCGCGAGGCAGGAGCTGTTTTTT

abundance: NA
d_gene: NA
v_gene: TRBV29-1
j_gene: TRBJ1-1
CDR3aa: CSGQQGDIEAFF
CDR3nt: TGCAGCGGCCAACAGGGTGACATTGAAGCTTTCTTT

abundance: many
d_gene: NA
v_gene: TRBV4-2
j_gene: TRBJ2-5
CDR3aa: CASSQDSRETQYF
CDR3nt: TGTGCCAGCAGCCAAGATAGTAGGGAGACCCAGTACTTC

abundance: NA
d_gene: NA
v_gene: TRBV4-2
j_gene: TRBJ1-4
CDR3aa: CASSLSGALNEKLFF
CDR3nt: TGTGCCAGCAGCCTATCAGGGGCGTTAAATGAAAAACTGTTTTTT

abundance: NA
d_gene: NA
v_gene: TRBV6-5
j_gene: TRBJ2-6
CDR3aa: CASSYGVGRPGANVLTF
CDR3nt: TGTGCCAGCAGTTATGGCGTTGGGAGACCTGGGGCCAACGTCCTGACTTTC

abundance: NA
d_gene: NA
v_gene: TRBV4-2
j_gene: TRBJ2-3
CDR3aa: CASSQVGGEADTQYF
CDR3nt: TGTGCCAGCAGCCAAGTAGGCGGGGAGGCAGATACGCAGTATTTT

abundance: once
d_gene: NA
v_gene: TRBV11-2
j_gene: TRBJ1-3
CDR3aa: CANRLGTGNTIHF
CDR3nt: TGTGCCAACAGGCTTGGTACTGGAAACACCATACATTTT

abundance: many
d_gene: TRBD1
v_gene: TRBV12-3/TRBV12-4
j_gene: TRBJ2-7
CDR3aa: CASSAPGQGNYEQYF
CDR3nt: TGTGCCAGCAGCGCGCCCGGACAGGGAAACTACGAGCAGTACTTC

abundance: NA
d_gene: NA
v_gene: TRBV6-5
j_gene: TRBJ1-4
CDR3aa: CAIRAAGEKLFF
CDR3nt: TGTGCCATAAGGGCTGCGGGCGAAAAACTGTTTTTT

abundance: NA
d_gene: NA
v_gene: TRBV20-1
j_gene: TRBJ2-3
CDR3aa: CSARDQQWDGQPQYF
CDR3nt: TGCAGTGCTAGAGATCAACAGTGGGATGGGCAGCCCCAGTATTTT

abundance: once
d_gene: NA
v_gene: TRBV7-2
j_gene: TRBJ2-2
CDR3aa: CASSLLAGELFF
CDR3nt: TGTGCCAGCAGCTTACTAGCGGGGGAGCTGTTTTTT

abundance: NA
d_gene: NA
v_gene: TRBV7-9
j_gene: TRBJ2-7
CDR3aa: CASIETGALWEQYF
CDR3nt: TGTGCCAGCATCGAGACAGGTGCCCTCTGGGAGCAGTACTTC

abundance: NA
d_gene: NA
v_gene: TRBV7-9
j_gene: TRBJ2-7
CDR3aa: CASSPGTGIEQNF
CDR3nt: TGTGCCAGCAGCCCAGGGACGGGCATTGAGCAGAACTTC

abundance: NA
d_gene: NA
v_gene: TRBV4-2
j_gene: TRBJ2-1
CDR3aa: CASSQDGLSSYDEQFF
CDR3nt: TGTGCCAGTAGCCAAGATGGGCTTAGCTCCTACGATGAGCAGTTCTTC

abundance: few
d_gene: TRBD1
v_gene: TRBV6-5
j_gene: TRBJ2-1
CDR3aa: CASSQSGTGVDEQFF
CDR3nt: TGTGCCAGCAGTCAATCCGGGACAGGGGTCGATGAGCAGTTCTTC

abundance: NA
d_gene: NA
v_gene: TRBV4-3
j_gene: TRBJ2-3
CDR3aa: CAGSLLTSPTSTVTQYF
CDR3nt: TGCGCCGGCAGCCTCCTAACTAGCCCCACTTCCACAGTTACGCAGTATTTT

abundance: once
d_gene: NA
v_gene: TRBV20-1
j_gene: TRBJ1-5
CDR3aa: CSARRSDQPQHF
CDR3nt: TGCAGTGCTAGACGTAGTGATCAGCCCCAGCATTTT

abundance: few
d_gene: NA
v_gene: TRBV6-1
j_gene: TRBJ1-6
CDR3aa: CASSEGYGYNSPLHF
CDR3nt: TGTGCCAGCAGTGAAGGGTATGGCTATAATTCACCCCTCCACTTT

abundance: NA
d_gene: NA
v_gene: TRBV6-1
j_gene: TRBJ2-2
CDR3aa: CVSNRKDGLGTEELFF
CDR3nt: TGTGTCAGCAATCGTAAGGACGGATTGGGGACCGAGGAGCTGTTTTTT

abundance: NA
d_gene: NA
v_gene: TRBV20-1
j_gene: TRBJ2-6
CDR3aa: CSARDLGSGANVLTF
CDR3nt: TGCAGTGCTAGAGATTTGGGCTCTGGGGCCAACGTCCTGACTTTC

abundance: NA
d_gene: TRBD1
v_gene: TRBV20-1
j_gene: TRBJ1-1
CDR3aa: CSATPGGEGEAFF
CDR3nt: TGCAGTGCAACGCCAGGGGGCGAGGGTGAAGCTTTCTTT

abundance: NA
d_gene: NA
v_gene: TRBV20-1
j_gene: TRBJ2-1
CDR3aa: CSANLRGLQSSYNEQFF
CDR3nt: TGCAGTGCTAATCTGCGGGGGCTCCAAAGCTCCTACAATGAGCAGTTCTTC

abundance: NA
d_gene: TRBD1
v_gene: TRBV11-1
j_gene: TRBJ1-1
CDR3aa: CACSLAQGATEVFF
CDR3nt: TGTGCCTGCAGCTTAGCACAGGGGGCAACTGAAGTTTTCTTT

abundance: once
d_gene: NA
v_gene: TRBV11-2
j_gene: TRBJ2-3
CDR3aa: CASSFLGGGTDTQYF
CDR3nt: TGCGCCAGCAGCTTCCTAGGGGGGGGGACAGATACGCAGTATTTT

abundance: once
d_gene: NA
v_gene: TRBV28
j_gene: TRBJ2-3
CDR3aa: CASSLEGSTDTQYF
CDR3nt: TGTGCCAGCAGTTTAGAAGGGAGCACAGATACGCAGTATTTT

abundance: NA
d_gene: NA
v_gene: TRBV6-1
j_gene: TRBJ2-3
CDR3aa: CARSERTITDTQYF
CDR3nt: TGTGCCAGAAGTGAACGGACTATTACAGATACGCAGTATTTT

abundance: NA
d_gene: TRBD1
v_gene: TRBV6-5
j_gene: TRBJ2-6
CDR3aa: CASSFWTGGFRAKVLTF
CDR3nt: TGTGCCAGCAGTTTCTGGACAGGGGGCTTTCGGGCCAAAGTCCTGACTTTC

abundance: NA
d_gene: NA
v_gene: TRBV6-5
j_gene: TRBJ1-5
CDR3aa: CASSGGLGQSQHF
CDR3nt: TGTGCCAGCAGTGGGGGACTCGGTCAGTCCCAGCATTTT

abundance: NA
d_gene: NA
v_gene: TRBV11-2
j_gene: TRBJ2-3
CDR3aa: CASSSTTTPKDTQYF
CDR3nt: TGTGCCAGCAGCTCGACGACTACCCCTAAAGATACGCAGTATTTT

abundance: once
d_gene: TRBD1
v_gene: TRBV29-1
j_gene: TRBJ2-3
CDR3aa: CSVGDWTGRGTQYF
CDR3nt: TGCAGCGTTGGAGACTGGACAGGGCGAGGGACGCAGTATTTT

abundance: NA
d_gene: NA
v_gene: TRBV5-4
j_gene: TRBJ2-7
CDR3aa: CASSPVGASYEQYF
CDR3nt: TGTGCCAGCAGTCCGGTAGGGGCCTCCTACGAGCAGTACTTC

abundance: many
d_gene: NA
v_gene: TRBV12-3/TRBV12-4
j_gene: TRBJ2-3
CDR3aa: CASTQPPDTQYF
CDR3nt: TGTGCCAGCACCCAACCCCCAGATACGCAGTATTTT

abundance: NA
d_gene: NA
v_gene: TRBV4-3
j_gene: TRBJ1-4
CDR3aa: CASSQVGLANEKLFF
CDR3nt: TGCGCCAGCAGCCAAGTGGGGTTAGCTAATGAAAAACTGTTTTTT

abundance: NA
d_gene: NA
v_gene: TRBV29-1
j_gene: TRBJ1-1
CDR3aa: CSVELDRYTEAFF
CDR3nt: TGCAGCGTTGAGCTAGACAGGTACACTGAAGCTTTCTTT

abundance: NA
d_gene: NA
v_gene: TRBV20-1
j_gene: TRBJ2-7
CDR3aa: CSASPGIVYEQYF
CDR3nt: TGCAGTGCTAGTCCCGGGATAGTCTACGAGCAGTACTTC

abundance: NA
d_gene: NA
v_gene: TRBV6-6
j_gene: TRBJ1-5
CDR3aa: CASSYSEGYSNQPQHF
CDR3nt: TGTGCCAGCAGTTACTCGGAAGGATATAGCAATCAGCCCCAGCATTTT

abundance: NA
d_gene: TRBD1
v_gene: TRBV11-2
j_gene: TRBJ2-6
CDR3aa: CANSFVPKDRPSGASVLTF
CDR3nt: TGTGCCAACAGCTTTGTTCCAAAGGACAGGCCCTCTGGGGCCAGCGTCCTGACTTTC

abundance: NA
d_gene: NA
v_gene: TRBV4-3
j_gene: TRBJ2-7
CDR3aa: CASSQDQCYEQYF
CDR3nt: TGCGCCAGCAGCCAAGATCAGTGCTACGAGCAGTACTTC

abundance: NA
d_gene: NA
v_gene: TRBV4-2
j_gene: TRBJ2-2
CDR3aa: CASSQVPGGINTRELFF
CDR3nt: TGTGCCAGCAGCCAAGTACCGGGCGGGATAAACACCAGGGAGCTGTTTTTT

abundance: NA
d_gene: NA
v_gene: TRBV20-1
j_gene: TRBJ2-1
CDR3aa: CSLGYPGQYNEWQFF
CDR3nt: TGCAGTCTCGGTTACCCGGGCCAATACAATGAGTGGCAGTTCTTT

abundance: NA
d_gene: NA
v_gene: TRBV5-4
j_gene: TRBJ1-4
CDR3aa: CASSHITMGVKLFF
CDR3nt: TGTGCCAGCAGCCATATTACTATGGGAGTGAAACTGTTTTTT

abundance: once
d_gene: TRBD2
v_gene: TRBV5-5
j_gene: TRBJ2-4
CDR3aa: CASSSLAGSERENIQYF
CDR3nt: TGTGCCAGCAGCTCACTAGCGGGGTCGGAGCGGGAAAACATTCAGTACTTC

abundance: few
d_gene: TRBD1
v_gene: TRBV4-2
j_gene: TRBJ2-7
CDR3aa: CASSQAEGQATYEQYF
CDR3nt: TGTGCCAGCAGCCAAGCTGAGGGACAGGCCACCTACGAGCAGTACTTC

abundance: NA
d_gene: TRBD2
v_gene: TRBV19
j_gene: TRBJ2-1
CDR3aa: CASSGGLAHYNEQFF
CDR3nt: TGTGCCAGTAGTGGTGGACTAGCGCATTACAATGAGCAGTTCTTC

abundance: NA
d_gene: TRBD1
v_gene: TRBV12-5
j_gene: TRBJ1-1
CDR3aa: CASGISGTGGTEAFF
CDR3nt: TGTGCTAGTGGTATCTCCGGGACAGGGGGTACTGAAGCTTTCTTT

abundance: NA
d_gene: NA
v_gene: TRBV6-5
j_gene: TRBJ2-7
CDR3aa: CACNVGVTRYEQYF
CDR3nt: TGTGCCTGCAATGTGGGAGTCACTCGCTACGAGCAGTACTTC

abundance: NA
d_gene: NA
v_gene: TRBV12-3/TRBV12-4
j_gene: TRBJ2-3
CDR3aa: CASTIFGDTQYF
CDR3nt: TGTGCCAGCACCATCTTCGGGGATACGCAGTATTTT

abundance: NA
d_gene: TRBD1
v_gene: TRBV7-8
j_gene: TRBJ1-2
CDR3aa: CASSRDRGLHYGYSF
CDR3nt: TGTGCCAGCAGCAGGGACAGGGGACTTCACTATGGCTACAGCTTC